The 5 T cell receptor beta chains listed next were all sequenced from one sample in a study of OX40 agonist ivuxolimab in advanced cancers. Assay: immunoSEQ multiplex PCR; the TCRdb copy retains only in-frame clones and omits some. Counted here are about 55,000 clones, 84% occurring once; the ten biggest clones make up about 1.2%. Sequences were derived from CD4+ or CD8+ T cells sorted from blood, sampled in a trial of the OX40 agonist ivuxolimab. Receptor source: an adult with an advanced solid tumor such as melanoma, head and neck, liver or kidney cancer.

V gene TRBV28 combines with J gene TRBJ2-7; D is unclear. Germline CDR1 and CDR2: MDHEN and SYDVKM. The CDR3 consists of 14 residues. V lost 3 bases, J lost 6 bases, and 15 bases lay in between. The CDR3 is CASSFDQGLAEQYF. DNA of the CDR3: TGTGCCAGCAGTTTCGATCAAGGGTTAGCCGAGCAGTACTTC.

V usage is TRBV19 and J usage is TRBJ1-5, with 11 bases lining up with TRBD1. Trimming cost V 4 bases and J 6 bases; bases outside gene matches: 11. Germline V gives CDR1 LNHDA, CDR2 SQIVND (reference sequence). The CDR3 is made up of 17 amino acids. The CDR3 region has the DNA TGTGCCAGTAGTACCCTCCCGGACAGGGGGCTAGCTCAGCCCCAGCATTTT. Its translation: CASSTLPDRGLAQPQHF. Together with reference TRBV19 and TRBJ1-5, the CDR3 gives the full variable domain: DGGITQSPKYLFRKEGQNVTLSCEQNLNHDAMYWYRQDPGQGLRLIYYSQIVNDFQKGDIAEGYSVSREKKESFPLTVTSAQKNPTAFYLCASSTLPDRGLAQPQHFGDGTRLSIL.

V gene TRBV6-4 combines with J gene TRBJ1-2; a weak D match, TRBD1 (5 bases). The V gene's germline CDR1 is MRHNA and CDR2 SNTAGT. This CDR3 is built from 15 residues. Trimming took off 0 bases at V and 4 bases at J, with 12 bases between the two ends. The chain's CDR3 is CASSDSRGESYGYTF. As DNA, the CDR3 is TGTGCCAGCAGTGACTCGAGAGGGGAAAGCTATGGCTACACCTTC.

This clone was seen a single time. The rearrangement links TRBV28 to TRBJ2-7; D uncertain. This CDR3 comprises 11 residues. The germline gives CDR1 MDHEN, CDR2 SYDVKM. Trimming took 1 base from V and 10 from J, leaving 8 bases between them. CDR3 amino acids: CASSLYGVQYF. The DNA for the CDR3 is TGTGCCAGCAGTTTATATGGGGTTCAGTACTTC.

This clone has only one observation. This chain uses TRBV7-2 with TRBJ2-7, with D possibly TRBD1 on 6 matching bases. Trimming took off 3 bases at V and 6 bases at J, with 15 bases between the two ends. Germline CDR1 and CDR2: SGHTA and FQGNSA. The CDR3 is 14 residues long. The CDR3 region has the DNA TGTGCCAGCAGCTTCCCGGGACAACGGCGCGAGCAGTACTTC. This sequence encodes CASSFPGQRREQYF.